This T cell receptor (beta chain) was recorded in a study of cytotoxic CD8 clonotypes in ibrutinib-treated CLL. About the research overall: Outcomes included some 24 partial and 2 complete responses; after median roughly six years, 14 stayed remitted and roughly 12 progressed. Following treatment for a median around twelve months, range 6 to 36, response samples were then taken.

This clone was detected a few times. Here immunoSEQ multiplex PCR was the method, and the copy in TCRdb shows in-frame clones only, minus some. This table holds 200,000 to 250,000 clones, under 75% found once. Cryopreserved PBMCs provided about 2 micrograms of genomic DNA for the TCR beta libraries. V lost 0 bases, J lost 0 bases, and 10 bases lay in between. Germline lookup yields CDR1 SGDLS and CDR2 YYNGEE. The CDR3 runs 16 residues. The sample consisted of PBMCs, taken after 24 months of ibrutinib treatment. This chain connects TRBV9 to TRBJ2-1, with D unresolved. The TCR comes from a human donor with chronic lymphocytic leukemia. The CDR3 loop is CASSVVADVSYNEQFF. The CDR3 DNA follows: TGTGCCAGCAGCGTAGTAGCTGATGTCTCCTACAATGAGCAGTTCTTC.